This T cell receptor (beta chain) originates from a study of T cell responses to AZD1222 COVID-19 vaccine. General study results and limits: No repertoire was sampled before or during the peak T cell response, only after it. Seropositive AZD1222 recipients at baseline numbered only five or six. There were mostly white British donors and more females than males, and clonal diversity was possibly underestimated. The study reported that nearly half of spike-specific TCRs target unmutated variant regions.

The data were produced by immunoSEQ multiplex PCR, yet TCRdb's version contains in-frame clones alone and is incomplete. The table lists about 120,000 clones, 92% of them singletons. About this clone: No antigen is known for it. Additional DNA sequences in this sample encode the identical CDR3.

Germline V lookup: CDR1 LGHDT, CDR2 YNNKEL (reference sequence). The CDR3 totals 13 residues. The V end was cut by 2 bases, the J end by 3 bases, with 5 bases between. This clonotype originated in an adult who received the AZD1222 COVID-19 vaccine. The starting material was peripheral blood, obtained 28 days after the second AZD1222 dose. The chain links TRBV3-1 (or the pseudogene TRBV3-2) to TRBJ1-5; no firm D call. The CDR3 sequence: CASSQTLNQPQHF. The CDR3 DNA sequence: TGTGCCAGCAGCCAAACCCTCAATCAGCCCCAGCATTTT.